The T cell receptor (beta chain) under discussion was sequenced for a study of chemoradiotherapy in HPV16-positive cancers. Study details: Candidate HPV-specific clones and shared TCR motifs came from two HPV16-positive patients. Study outcomes and limitations: Candidate HPV-specific clones and E7-related TCR motifs grew in tumor during treatment. HPV-responsive T-cell expansion during chemoradiotherapy was linked to improved recurrence-free survival in HPV16-positive patients.

Samples were taken several times over chemoradiotherapy. V lost 6 bases, J lost 7 bases, and 12 bases lay in between. This CDR3 region has 12 residues. The V gene's germline CDR1 is MDHEN and CDR2 SYDVKM. Data came from immunoSEQ multiplex PCR; TCRdb stores just in-frame clones and leaves some out. The sample includes around 17,000 clones, 65% to 80% seen only once; the top ten take 8%. To note about this clone: As yet, its antigen is unknown.

This sequence joins TRBV28 and TRBJ1-1; no firm D call. The TCR sequence derives from a human donor with HPV-associated anogenital cancer. The sequencing here drew on tumor tissue, taken from a patient who underwent chemoradiotherapy. CDR3 in amino acids: CASSGRLGEAFF. The DNA of the CDR3 is TGTGCCAGCAGCGGACGATTGGGTGAAGCTTTCTTT. The full variable domain, rest sourced from reference TRBV28 and TRBJ1-1, is DVKVTQSSRYLVKRTGEKVFLECVQDMDHENMFWYRQDPGLGLRLIYFSYDVKMKEKGDIPEGYSVSREKKERFSLILESASTNQTSMYLCASSGRLGEAFFGQGTRLTVV.